What follows describes a single T cell receptor beta chain. Its antigen is unidentified. The sample originates from a study of T cells expressing NK-cell markers. Whole-study context: Sorted CD3+CD56-NKG2C+, CD3+CD56+NKG2C- and CD3+CD56+NKG2C+ T cells were the source of the TCR beta repertoires. Study-wide results and caveats: In five to seven donors, dominant CD3+CD56+NKG2C+ clonotypes ranked among the top 10 CD8+ clonotypes.

The CDR3 covers 13 residues. CDR1 is SNHLY, CDR2 FYNNEI, per germline. Reanalyzing the 5' RACE reads, TCRdb keeps one entry per CDR3 protein, without DNA. The listing records around 470,000 distinct CDR3 sequences. The chain recombines TRBV2 with TRBJ2-1; TCRdb's D call of TRBD1 is untestable without DNA. The source is a woman between 50 and 59 years old in good health. Input material: blood T cells: a sorted CD56 or NKG2C T cell subset, CD4+ or CD8+ T cells, or bulk PBMC T cells (not recorded which). This CDR3 is CASSEDRYNEQFF.